Each of the 17 T cell receptor beta chains below was sequenced from the same sample in a study of high-grade serous ovarian cancer treatment subgroups. Tumor samples were obtained before definitive surgery or chemotherapy. This table comes from immunoSEQ multiplex PCR, and its TCRdb copy is limited to in-frame clones, with some not included. The sample has 10,000 to 12,000 clones; 80% to 85% are singletons. Sequences were obtained from tumor tissue. The receptor set was obtained from a human donor with high-grade serous ovarian cancer.

This clone was seen a few times. The chain couples TRBV7-9 to TRBJ1-1; the D gene is possibly TRBD1 (6 bases). The CDR3 runs to 13 residues. V was cut by 10 bases and J by 6 bases, with 18 bases left in between. Germline V gene lookup returns CDR1 SEHNR and CDR2 FQNEAQ (reference sequence). Written as DNA, the CDR3 is TGTGCCACCCAAAGGGGGGGTGTCGCTGAAGCTTTCTTT. Translation gives CATQRGGVAEAFF.

The chain is built from TRBV7-2 and TRBJ2-5, with a tentative D call TRBD1 (5 bases). Germline V CDR1 and CDR2: SGHTA, FQGNSA. Trimming shortened V by 3 bases and J by 5 bases, and 13 bases separated the two germline ends. The length of the CDR3 is 14 residues. The CDR3 sequence is CASSFFLGAETQYF. The CDR3 coding sequence is TGTGCCAGCAGCTTCTTCCTAGGGGCTGAGACCCAGTACTTC.

The chain employs TRBV19 and TRBJ1-5; 7 bases map to TRBD1. The J segment lost 5 bases and the V segment lost 9 bases, leaving 4 bases of the junction unmatched. Germline CDR1 and CDR2: LNHDA and SQIVND (reference sequence). This CDR3 is built from 12 residues. This CDR3 is CASQGVDQPQHF. CDR3 in DNA: TGTGCCAGCCAGGGGGTGGATCAGCCCCAGCATTTT.

The table lists this clone with a few counts. The rearrangement joins TRBV7-9 to TRBJ2-5; D is uncertain. Trimming removed 4 bases from V and 5 bases from J, with 11 bases in between. There are 13 residues in the CDR3. Per germline, CDR1 SEHNR and CDR2 FQNEAQ (reference sequence). CDR3 protein: CASSSNPLETQYF. The CDR3 DNA sequence: TGTGCCAGCAGCTCCAACCCCTTGGAGACCCAGTACTTC.

V and J are TRBV30 and TRBJ1-1; D not resolved. V lost 0 bases, J lost 3 bases, and 11 bases lay in between. CDR3 size: 14 residues. Germline V gene lookup returns CDR1 GTSNPN and CDR2 SVGIG (reference sequence). Written as DNA, the CDR3 is TGTGCCTGGAGTGTACTTGGCAGTGACACTGAAGCTTTCTTT. This gives the protein CAWSVLGSDTEAFF. The full variable domain, rest sourced from reference TRBV30 and TRBJ1-1, is SQTIHQWPATLVQPVGSPLSLECTVEGTSNPNLYWYRQAAGRGLQLLFYSVGIGQISSEVPQNLSASRPQDRQFILSSKKLLLSDSGFYLCAWSVLGSDTEAFFGQGTRLTVV.

The chain links TRBV6-5 to TRBJ2-5, with TRBD2 matching over 9 bases. CDR3 length: 14 amino acids. Germline V gene lookup returns CDR1 MNHEY and CDR2 SVGAGI. Trimming removed 8 bases from V and 3 bases from J; junction bases left unmatched: 7. This CDR3 is CASPFLAGEETQYF. CDR3 bases: TGTGCCAGCCCGTTTTTAGCGGGAGAAGAGACCCAGTACTTC.

The chain links TRBV19 to TRBJ2-2, with D possibly being TRBD2 (5 bases). The CDR3 is made up of 15 amino acids. V lost 3 bases and J 3 bases, leaving 11 bases between the germline ends. Germline V gene sequence: CDR1 LNHDA, CDR2 SQIVND (reference sequence). The CDR3 reads CASSIGGLDTGELFF. CDR3 coding DNA: TGTGCCAGTAGTATTGGCGGGCTGGACACCGGGGAGCTGTTTTTT.

The chain uses TRBV30 and TRBJ1-5; D is unclear. Germline values: CDR1 GTSNPN, CDR2 SVGIG (reference sequence). V lost 1 base to trimming and J lost 0 bases, with 13 bases between them. This CDR3 comprises 16 residues. The CDR3 spells CAWSARTFYSNQPQHF. DNA for the CDR3: TGTGCCTGGAGTGCGAGAACCTTCTATAGCAATCAGCCCCAGCATTTT.

This clone has more than one count but fewer than ten. The chain recombines TRBV9 with TRBJ2-2, with D unresolved. V was trimmed by 0 bases and J by 2 bases, leaving 11 bases between them. Germline V gene data show CDR1 as SGDLS and CDR2 as YYNGEE. The CDR3 is 16 amino acids. The CDR3 DNA is TGTGCCAGCAGCGTAGGGGCCCAAGCCAACACCGGGGAGCTGTTTTTT. Residues: CASSVGAQANTGELFF.

The V gene is TRBV12-5, the J gene TRBJ2-2; no clear D. Germline CDR1 reads LGHNT; CDR2 reads FRNRAP. V was shortened by 8 bases and J by 6 bases, with 13 bases between the two germline ends. The CDR3 is 13 residues long. Written as DNA, the CDR3 is TGTGCTAGTTCGCTGGTGGGATCCGGGGAGCTGTTTTTT. Translating gives CASSLVGSGELFF.

This clone was detected a few times. The chain is built from TRBV29-1 and TRBJ1-1, with D unclear. The CDR3 has 12 residues. Trimming left V 6 bases short and J 0 bases short, with 8 bases between. Germline assignment: CDR1 SQVTM and CDR2 ANQGSEA. CDR3 amino acids: CSVPMMNTEAFF. CDR3 sequence (DNA): TGCAGCGTACCGATGATGAACACTGAAGCTTTCTTT. Full variable domain (rest looked up from reference TRBV29-1 and TRBJ1-1): SAVISQKPSRDICQRGTSLTIQCQVDSQVTMMFWYRQQPGQSLTLIATANQGSEATYESGFVIDKFPISRPNLTFSTLTVSNMSPEDSSIYLCSVPMMNTEAFFGQGTRLTVV.

The V and J genes are TRBV18 and TRBJ1-2; D call uncertain. Trimming stripped 2 bases from V and 6 bases from J, with 19 bases between. This CDR3 spans 16 amino acids. Per the germline V gene, CDR1 is KGHSH and CDR2 is LQKENI. CDR3 DNA: TGTGCCAGCTCACCAAGAACAAATTTGCCGCACGATGGCTACACCTTC. Encoded protein: CASSPRTNLPHDGYTF.

The chain joins TRBV2 to TRBJ2-3, with TRBD1 matching over 12 bases. CDR1 and CDR2 (germline): SNHLY, FYNNEI. CDR3 length equals 17 residues. The V and J ends lost 1 base and 3 bases, in that order; junction bases with no gene match: 5. CDR3 loop: CASSEGGQGATTDTQYF. The CDR3 coding sequence is TGTGCCAGCAGTGAAGGGGGACAGGGGGCAACAACAGATACGCAGTATTTT.

The chain links TRBV13 to TRBJ2-7; either TRBD1 or TRBD2 may supply D (6 bases each). CDR3 length: 15 residues. V was clipped by 2 bases and J by 3 bases, with 14 bases between them. Per the germline V gene, CDR1 is PRHDT and CDR2 is FYEKMQ (reference sequence). In DNA form, the CDR3 reads TGTGCCAGCAGCTTATACCCACAGGGACTCTACGAGCAGTACTTC. Protein: CASSLYPQGLYEQYF.

V gene TRBV6-1 combines with J gene TRBJ1-2; 7 bases align to TRBD1. V shed 1 base, J shed 8 bases, and the junction held 7 bases outside the gene matches. CDR1 and CDR2 (germline): MNHNS, SASEGT. The CDR3 loop spans 14 amino acids. The CDR3 DNA follows: TGTGCCAGCAGTGAAGAACCAACAGGGGACGGCTACACCTTC. Residues: CASSEEPTGDGYTF.

This chain links TRBV5-1 with TRBJ2-7; 7 positions match TRBD2. The V and J ends lost 1 base and 6 bases, in that order; junction bases with no gene match: 10. Germline CDR1 and CDR2: SGHRS and YFSETQ. The CDR3 loop spans 15 amino acids. The DNA of the CDR3 is TGCGCCAGCAGCTTGAATACGGGGAGGGAGGCCGAGCAGTACTTC. Its translation is CASSLNTGREAEQYF.

This clone appeared a few times. The chain uses TRBV7-9 and TRBJ1-1, with D unresolved. Germline CDR1 and CDR2: SEHNR and FQNEAQ (reference sequence). V dropped 1 base and J dropped 7 bases, with 13 bases sitting between them. The CDR3 runs to 14 residues. The CDR3 coding sequence is TGTGCCAGCAGCTTAGGTAGGGAGCGGGGTGAAGCTTTCTTT. Translation: CASSLGRERGEAFF.